This TCR beta chain was profiled in a study of resident and recirculating memory T cells in vitiligo. Clones were read by immunoSEQ multiplex PCR, and TCRdb kept only the in-frame ones, dropping some. The sample yields 72,000 or so clones, just over 90% seen once. Notes on this clone: Its target is unknown.

Anyone treated within the previous three months was excluded. Study outcomes and limitations: Different lesions suggested infiltration by different T cell clones.

The sequenced sample consisted of blood. The sequence came from a male donor with vitiligo.

Here the CDR3 DNA reads TGCGCCAGCAGTACCCAACAGGTTCAAGAGACCCAGTACTTC. It translates to CASSTQQVQETQYF. The V gene is TRBV5-1, the J gene TRBJ2-5, with a weak D call TRBD1 (5 bases). The germline V and J ends were trimmed by 5 bases and 2 bases, with 13 bases remaining between them. The germline V gene has CDR1 SGHRS and CDR2 YFSETQ. CDR3 length: 14 residues.